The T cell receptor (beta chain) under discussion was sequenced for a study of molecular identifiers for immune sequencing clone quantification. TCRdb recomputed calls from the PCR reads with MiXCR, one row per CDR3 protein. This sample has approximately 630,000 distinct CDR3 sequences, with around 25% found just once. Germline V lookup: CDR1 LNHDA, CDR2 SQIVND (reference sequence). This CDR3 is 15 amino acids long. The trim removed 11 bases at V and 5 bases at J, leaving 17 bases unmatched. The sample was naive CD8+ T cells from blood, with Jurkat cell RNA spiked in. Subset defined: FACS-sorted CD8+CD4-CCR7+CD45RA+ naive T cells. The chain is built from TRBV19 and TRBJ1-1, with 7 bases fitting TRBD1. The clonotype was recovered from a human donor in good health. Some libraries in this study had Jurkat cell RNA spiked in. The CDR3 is CACKIVEGAQTEAFF. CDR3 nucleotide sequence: TGTGCCTGTAAAATTGTTGAGGGGGCGCAAACTGAAGCTTTCTTT.